These 4 T cell receptor beta chains were all obtained from the same sample, sequenced in a study of cytomegalovirus exposure and HLA in healthy donors. 60 Vbeta and 13 Jbeta primers were used in PCR. Clones were read by immunoSEQ multiplex PCR, and TCRdb kept only the in-frame ones, dropping some. The table records about 120,000 clones, more than 75% of them present only once. Sequencing input: PBMCs. These receptor sequences come from a woman aged 40 to 50 in good health and CMV-seropositive.

This sequence joins TRBV6-5 and TRBJ2-7; 9 nucleotides agree with TRBD1. This CDR3 spans 14 amino acids. V lost 7 bases, J lost 1 base, and 5 bases stayed unmatched. The germline gives CDR1 MNHEY, CDR2 SVGAGI. The chain's CDR3 is CASTTGGSSYEQYF. In nucleotides, the CDR3 is TGTGCCAGCACGACAGGGGGAAGTTCCTACGAGCAGTACTTC.

This clone was counted between two and nine times. The gene calls are TRBV14 and TRBJ2-7; TRBD2 aligns across 10 bases. This CDR3 is 15 amino acids long. Per germline, CDR1 SGHDN and CDR2 FVKESK. The J segment lost 2 bases and the V segment lost 4 bases, leaving 5 bases of the junction unmatched. The chain's CDR3 is CASSLGLAIPYEQYF. DNA of the CDR3: TGTGCCAGCAGCCTGGGACTAGCGATTCCCTACGAGCAGTACTTC.

The chain links TRBV7-2 to TRBJ1-4, with 11 nucleotides matching TRBD1. The CDR3 spans 15 residues. V trimming: 4 bases; J trimming: 8 bases; junction bases outside the gene matches: 6. Germline CDR1 reads SGHTA; CDR2 reads FQGNSA. CDR3 loop: CASSSDRGQEEKLFF. In nucleotides, the CDR3 is TGTGCCAGCAGCTCGGACAGGGGGCAAGAAGAAAAACTGTTTTTT.

The genes are TRBV6-5 and TRBJ1-1; 7 positions match TRBD1. The CDR3 consists of 14 residues. CDR1 is MNHEY, CDR2 SVGAGI, per germline. Trimming took 4 bases from V and 4 from J; bases not matched to a gene: 6. The CDR3 is CASSSWTGITEAFF. CDR3 bases: TGTGCCAGCAGTTCCTGGACAGGTATCACTGAAGCTTTCTTT.